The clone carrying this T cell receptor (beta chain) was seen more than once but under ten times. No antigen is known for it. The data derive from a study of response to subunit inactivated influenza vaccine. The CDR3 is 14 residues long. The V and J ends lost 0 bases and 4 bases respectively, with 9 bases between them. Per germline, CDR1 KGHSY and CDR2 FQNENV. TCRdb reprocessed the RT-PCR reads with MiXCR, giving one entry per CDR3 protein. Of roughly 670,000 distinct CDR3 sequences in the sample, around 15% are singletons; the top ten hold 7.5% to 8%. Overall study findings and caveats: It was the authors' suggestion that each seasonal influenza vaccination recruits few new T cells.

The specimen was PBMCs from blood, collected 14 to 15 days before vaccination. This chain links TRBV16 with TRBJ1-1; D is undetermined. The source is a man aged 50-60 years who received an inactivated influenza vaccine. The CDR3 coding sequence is TGTGCCAGCAGCCAATCTCAAGGGTTCACTGAAGCTTTCTTT. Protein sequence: CASSQSQGFTEAFF.